The 9 T cell receptor beta chains reported below all come from one sample, sequenced in a study of shared clonotypes between healthy human individuals. The repertoire was sequenced with immunoSEQ multiplex PCR; TCRdb's copy has only in-frame clones and lacks some. This sample has about 1 million clones; 65% to 75% occur once, and the top ten carry over 1.3%. Sample: memory CD4+ T cells sorted from blood. Subset in this sample: CD45RA-negative fraction. The receptors here all came from a man younger than 30 in good health.

The genes are TRBV7-2 and TRBJ2-7; possibly TRBD2 for D (6 bases). Per the germline V gene, CDR1 is SGHTA and CDR2 is FQGNSA. The CDR3 contains 13 residues. Trimming removed 5 bases from V and 7 bases from J, with 15 bases in between. The DNA for the CDR3 is TGTGCCAGCAGCCCCCGGGGGAGGTGGGAGCAGTACTTC. As protein: CASSPRGRWEQYF.

Worth noting for this clone: The same CDR3 can be traced to other DNA sequences in this sample. The gene calls are TRBV6-5 and TRBJ1-1, with TRBD1 matching over 7 bases. V lost 7 bases, J lost 4 bases, and 6 bases stayed unmatched. Germline lookup yields CDR1 MNHEY and CDR2 SVGAGI. This CDR3 comprises 13 residues. The CDR3 DNA follows: TGTGCCAGCACCAAACAGGGGCGCACTGAAGCTTTCTTT. The encoded protein is CASTKQGRTEAFF.

The chain links TRBV5-4 to TRBJ2-2, with TRBD2 matching 10 bases. V gave up 4 bases and J gave up 3 bases; unmatched junction bases: 6. The germline V gene has CDR1 SGHNT and CDR2 YYREEE (reference sequence). The CDR3 has 16 amino acids. Here the CDR3 reads CASSVYGLADTGELFF. CDR3 nucleotides: TGTGCCAGCAGCGTCTACGGACTAGCGGACACCGGGGAGCTGTTTTTT.

A few counts support this clone. The genes are TRBV6-1 and TRBJ1-5; maybe TRBD1 (5 bases). Trimming shortened V by 8 bases and J by 5 bases, and 13 bases separated the two germline ends. CDR3 size: 13 residues. Germline CDR1 reads MNHNS; CDR2 reads SASEGT. CDR3 nucleotide sequence: TGTGCCAGCGGAGGGACCTGGGATCAGCCCCAGCATTTT. Residues: CASGGTWDQPQHF.

The V and J genes are TRBV7-2 and TRBJ2-7; TRBD1 or TRBD2 may be the D gene (6 bases each). Germline CDR1 reads SGHTA; CDR2 reads FQGNSA. V lost 0 bases and J lost 0, with 9 bases in between. The CDR3 consists of 15 residues. The CDR3 sequence is CASSLAEGGSYEQYF. CDR3 nucleotide sequence: TGTGCCAGCAGCTTAGCGGAGGGGGGCTCCTACGAGCAGTACTTC.

The chain links TRBV9 to TRBJ1-1, with a tentative D call TRBD1 (5 bases). CDR1 and CDR2 (germline): SGDLS, YYNGEE. V was clipped by 3 bases and J by 2 bases, with 14 bases between them. CDR3 length equals 15 residues. CDR3 sequence reads: CASSAGGLSNTEAFF. As DNA, the CDR3 is TGTGCCAGCAGCGCCGGGGGGTTGTCCAACACTGAAGCTTTCTTT.

The rearrangement joins TRBV28 to TRBJ1-2; possibly TRBD1 for D (5 bases). V shed 6 bases and J shed 4 bases, with 9 bases lying between them. Germline V CDR1 and CDR2: MDHEN, SYDVKM. The CDR3 runs 12 residues. For the CDR3, the DNA is TGTGCCAGCAGCCAGGGTCCCTATGGCTACACCTTC. It specifies CASSQGPYGYTF.

The J gene is TRBJ2-1, the V gene TRBV27, with D perhaps TRBD1 (6 bases). Trimming left V 3 bases short and J 2 bases short, with 11 bases between. CDR1 MNHEY and CDR2 SMNVEV come from the germline V gene (reference sequence). CDR3 size: 15 residues. DNA for the CDR3: TGTGCCAGCAGTTTGAACAGGGACACCTACAATGAGCAGTTCTTC. Encoded protein: CASSLNRDTYNEQFF.

The chain is built from TRBV30 and TRBJ1-6; the D is unclear. V dropped 2 bases and J dropped 10 bases, with 18 bases sitting between them. CDR1 and CDR2 (germline): GTSNPN, SVGIG (reference sequence). This CDR3 contains 15 residues. The CDR3 DNA is TGTGCCTGGAGTTGGGAGGGAAGGGCCATCTCACCCCTCCACTTT. As protein: CAWSWEGRAISPLHF.